This T cell receptor (beta chain) was captured by sequencing in a study of blood T cells in healthy people across ages. J gave up 4 bases and V 5 bases, and 11 bases lay outside the gene matches. CDR1 is MDHEN and CDR2 is SYDVKM in the germline V gene. The CDR3 extends over 17 amino acids. With a J-beta primer mix and a sample-barcoded 5' primer, a second PCR ran about 7 to 12 cycles. A tag from a template-switch adaptor with 12 random nucleotides marked each cDNA molecule. TCRdb processed the 5' RACE reads anew with MiXCR; each CDR3 protein has one entry. Of fewer than 1.5 million distinct CDR3 sequences in the sample, approximately 38% were seen once. All donors came from Russia, were Caucasian and healthy, and spanned ages about 6 to 100.

The chain carries TRBV28 and TRBJ2-3; TRBD2 agrees at 11 bases. The sample comprised blood. The source of this sequence is a woman aged 18-30 years in good health. The CDR3: CASSPPTSLAGADTQYF. CDR3 DNA sequence: TGTGCCAGCAGTCCCCCGACCTCACTAGCGGGGGCAGATACGCAGTATTTT.